What follows are 10 T cell receptor beta chains derived from one specimen sequenced in a study of T cell responses to AZD1222 COVID-19 vaccine. The method was immunoSEQ multiplex PCR; TCRdb's version includes in-frame clones alone and lacks a portion of them. The data contain under 150,000 clones, 90% to 95% of them seen just once; the ten biggest clones take up approximately 5%. Sample: peripheral blood, taken on day 0 of AZD1222 vaccination. These TCRs come from an adult in good health.

The chain links TRBV5-6 to TRBJ1-5, with a tentative D call TRBD1 (5 bases). With 5 bases removed from V and 4 bases from J, the gap between germline ends came to 10 bases. The CDR3 extends over 13 amino acids. CDR1 SGHDT and CDR2 YYEEEE come from the germline V gene. Here the CDR3 reads CASSFGANQPQHF. DNA for the CDR3: TGTGCCAGCAGTTTCGGGGCGAATCAGCCCCAGCATTTT.

The chain links TRBV28 to TRBJ2-2; D unresolved. The CDR3 is 14 residues long. The germline V gene has CDR1 MDHEN and CDR2 SYDVKM. Trimming shortened V by 5 bases and J by 0 bases, and 7 bases separated the two germline ends. The chain's CDR3 is CASSAHSNTGELFF. CDR3 sequence (DNA): TGTGCCAGCAGTGCCCATTCGAACACCGGGGAGCTGTTTTTT.

The V and J genes are TRBV9 and TRBJ1-2, with D uncertain. V was clipped by 4 bases and J by 7 bases, with 23 bases between them. The germline V gene encodes CDR1 SGDLS and CDR2 YYNGEE. CDR3 size: 16 residues. CDR3: CASSHRTGARSGGYTF. CDR3 coding DNA: TGTGCCAGCAGCCATAGGACGGGAGCTAGATCGGGTGGCTACACCTTC.

This clone has more than one count but fewer than ten. This chain uses TRBV19 with TRBJ1-5; no definite D call. The length of the CDR3 is 16 residues. Germline V gives CDR1 LNHDA, CDR2 SQIVND (reference sequence). Trimming pared 5 bases from V and 5 bases from J, leaving 19 bases between. The CDR3 DNA sequence: TGTGCCAGTAGTCTCTACTATGCCCCCGGGGATCAGCCCCAGCATTTT. This sequence encodes CASSLYYAPGDQPQHF.

In this sample, this clone turned up once. The rearrangement joins TRBV3-1 (or the pseudogene TRBV3-2) to TRBJ1-1; TRBD1 aligns across 7 bases. V shed 6 bases and J 2 bases; nucleotides not matched to a gene: 9. The germline CDR1 and CDR2 sequences are LGHDT and YNNKEL (reference sequence). CDR3 size: 15 residues. Written as DNA, the CDR3 is TGTGCCAGCAGTTTGGGGACAGCCTCTAACACTGAAGCTTTCTTT. This gives the protein CASSLGTASNTEAFF.

V gene TRBV2 combines with J gene TRBJ2-5; D might be TRBD1 or TRBD2, each matching 5 bases. The CDR3 consists of 14 residues. The V gene lost 1 base and the J gene lost 4 bases, with 10 bases spanning the gap. Per germline, CDR1 SNHLY and CDR2 FYNNEI. CDR3 amino acids: CASSEEAGTETQYF. CDR3 nucleotides: TGTGCCAGCAGTGAAGAGGCAGGGACAGAGACCCAGTACTTC. Filled out from reference TRBV2 and TRBJ2-5, the complete variable domain reads EPEVTQTPSHQVTQMGQEVILRCVPISNHLYFYWYRQILGQKVEFLVSFYNNEISEKSEIFDDQFSVERPDGSNFTLKIRSTKLEDSAMYFCASSEEAGTETQYFGPGTRLLVL.

The genes are TRBV3-1 (or the pseudogene TRBV3-2) and TRBJ1-2; D might be TRBD1 (5 bases). The CDR3 spans 14 residues. Trimming took 0 bases from V and 4 from J, leaving 9 bases between them. The germline CDR1 and CDR2 sequences are LGHDT and YNNKEL (reference sequence). CDR3 sequence: CASSQEGASYGYTF. The CDR3 DNA reads TGTGCCAGCAGCCAAGAAGGGGCAAGCTATGGCTACACCTTC.

The V call is TRBV9, the J call TRBJ1-2; no reliable D call. CDR1 and CDR2 from the germline V gene are SGDLS and YYNGEE. Trimming removed 0 bases at V and 6 bases at J, with 18 bases between. The CDR3 runs 16 residues. The CDR3 nucleotides are TGTGCCAGCAGCGTAGCTACGGGTTTACAGACCGATGGCTACACCTTC. Its translation is CASSVATGLQTDGYTF.

The chain employs TRBV2 and TRBJ1-1; D call uncertain. Germline assignment: CDR1 SNHLY and CDR2 FYNNEI. V was shortened by 5 bases and J by 1 base, with 11 bases between the two germline ends. There are 14 residues in the CDR3. CDR3 loop: CASSLITPNTEAFF. CDR3 bases: TGTGCCAGCAGTCTAATTACCCCGAACACTGAAGCTTTCTTT.

The chain is built from TRBV29-1 and TRBJ2-1; D may be TRBD2 (7 bases). Germline V lookup: CDR1 SQVTM, CDR2 ANQGSEA. The CDR3 consists of 13 residues. With 4 bases removed from V and 7 bases from J, the gap between germline ends came to 14 bases. As DNA, the CDR3 is TGCAGCGTTGGAGGGGGGGCCAGAAATGAGCAGTTCTTC. Translating it yields CSVGGGARNEQFF.